This T cell receptor (beta chain) was recorded in a study of T cell responses to AZD1222 COVID-19 vaccine. The overall study: Doses given second, at about 4 or about 12 weeks, were pooled.

TCRdb's table, derived via immunoSEQ multiplex PCR, lists solely in-frame clones and lacks some. Of about 110,000 clones listed, roughly nine tenths are singletons. This specimen was peripheral blood, taken on day 0 of AZD1222 vaccination. This TCR was sampled from an adult in good health.

This CDR3 is CASSLIGTVYNEQFF. In DNA, the CDR3 is TGCGCCAGCAGCTTGATCGGGACAGTTTACAATGAGCAGTTCTTC. This chain connects TRBV5-1 to TRBJ2-1; 7 positions agree with TRBD1. The V and J ends lost 1 base and 4 bases, in that order; junction bases with no gene match: 5. The CDR3 has 15 amino acids. Germline V gives CDR1 SGHRS, CDR2 YFSETQ.